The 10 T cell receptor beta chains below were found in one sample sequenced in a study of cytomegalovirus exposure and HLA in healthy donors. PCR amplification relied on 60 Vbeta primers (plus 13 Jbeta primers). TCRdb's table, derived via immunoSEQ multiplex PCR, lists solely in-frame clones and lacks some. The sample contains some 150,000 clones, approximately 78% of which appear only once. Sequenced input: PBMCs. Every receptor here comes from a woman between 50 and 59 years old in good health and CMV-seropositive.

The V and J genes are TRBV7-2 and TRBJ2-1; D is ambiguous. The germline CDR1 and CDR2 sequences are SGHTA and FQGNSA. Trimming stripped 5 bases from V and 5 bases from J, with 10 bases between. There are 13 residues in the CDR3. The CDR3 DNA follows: TGTGCCAGCAGCCCAAAACCGGACAATGAGCAGTTCTTC. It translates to CASSPKPDNEQFF.

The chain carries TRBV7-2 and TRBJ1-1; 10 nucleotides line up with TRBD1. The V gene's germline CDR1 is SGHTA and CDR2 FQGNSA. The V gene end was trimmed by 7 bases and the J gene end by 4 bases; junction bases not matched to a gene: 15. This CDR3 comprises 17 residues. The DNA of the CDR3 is TGTGCCAGCAAACCGGGACAGGGGTCCCCGGGGGGCACTGAAGCTTTCTTT. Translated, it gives CASKPGQGSPGGTEAFF.

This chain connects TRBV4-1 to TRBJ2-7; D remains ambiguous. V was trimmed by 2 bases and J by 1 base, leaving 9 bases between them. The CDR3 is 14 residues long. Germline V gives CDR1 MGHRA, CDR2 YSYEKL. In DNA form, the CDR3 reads TGCGCCAGCAGCCAATATTTCGGTTCCTACGAGCAGTACTTC. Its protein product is CASSQYFGSYEQYF.

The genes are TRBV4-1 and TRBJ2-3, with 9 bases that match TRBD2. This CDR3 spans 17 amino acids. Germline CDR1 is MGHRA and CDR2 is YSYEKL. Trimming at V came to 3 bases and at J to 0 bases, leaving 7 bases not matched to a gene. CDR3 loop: CASSQREGLWSTDTQYF. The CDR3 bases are TGCGCCAGCAGCCAGCGGGAGGGCCTTTGGAGCACAGATACGCAGTATTTT.

The DNA for the CDR3 is TGTGCCAGCAGCGCCCTAGCGGGCCTTTACAATGAGCAGTTCTTC. Amino acids: CASSALAGLYNEQFF. V is TRBV2 and J is TRBJ2-1; 8 positions agree with TRBD2. Trimming cost V 6 bases and J 4 bases; bases outside gene matches: 8. CDR1 is SNHLY, CDR2 FYNNEI, per germline. This CDR3 region has 15 residues.

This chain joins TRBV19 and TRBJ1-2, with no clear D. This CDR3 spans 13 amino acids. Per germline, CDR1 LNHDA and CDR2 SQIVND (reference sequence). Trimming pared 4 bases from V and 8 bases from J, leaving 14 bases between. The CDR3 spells CASSRSRYGGYTF. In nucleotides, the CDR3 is TGTGCCAGTAGTAGGAGTCGCTATGGAGGCTACACCTTC.

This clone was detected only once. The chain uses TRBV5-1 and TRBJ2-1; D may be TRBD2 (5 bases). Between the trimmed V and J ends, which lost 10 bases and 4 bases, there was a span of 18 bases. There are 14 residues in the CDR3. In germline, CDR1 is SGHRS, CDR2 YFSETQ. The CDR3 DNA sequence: TGCGCCTCTTCGCCCGGGAACCCTTACAATGAGCAGTTCTTC. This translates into CASSPGNPYNEQFF.

CDR3 in amino acids: CASSQGTSGIYEQYF. In DNA, the CDR3 is TGTGCCAGCAGCCAAGGGACTAGCGGGATCTACGAGCAGTACTTC. The rearrangement links TRBV9 to TRBJ2-7, with 13 bases lining up with TRBD2. The CDR3 contains 15 residues. CDR1 is SGDLS, CDR2 YYNGEE, per germline. Trimming removed 4 bases from V and 3 bases from J; junction bases left unmatched: 4.

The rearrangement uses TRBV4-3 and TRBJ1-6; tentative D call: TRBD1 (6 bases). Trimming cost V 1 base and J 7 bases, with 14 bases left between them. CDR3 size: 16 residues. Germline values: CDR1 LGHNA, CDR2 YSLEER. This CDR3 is CASSQVWGLSNSPLHF. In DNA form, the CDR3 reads TGCGCCAGCAGCCAAGTATGGGGGCTTTCCAATTCACCCCTCCACTTT.

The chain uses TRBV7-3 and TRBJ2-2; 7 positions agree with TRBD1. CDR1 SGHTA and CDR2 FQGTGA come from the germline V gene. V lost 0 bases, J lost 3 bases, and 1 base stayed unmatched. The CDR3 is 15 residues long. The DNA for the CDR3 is TGTGCCAGCAGCTTAACGGGACAGCACACCGGGGAGCTGTTTTTT. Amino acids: CASSLTGQHTGELFF. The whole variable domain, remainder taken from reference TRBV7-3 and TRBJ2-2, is GAGVSQTPSNKVTEKGKYVELRCDPISGHTALYWYRQSLGQGPEFLIYFQGTGAADDSGLPNDRFFAVRPEGSVSTLKIQRTERGDSAVYLCASSLTGQHTGELFFGEGSRLTVL.